The 5 T cell receptor beta chains below all came from one sample that was sequenced in a study of patients and donors after allogeneic stem cell transplantation. One entry per CDR3 protein results from TCRdb running MiXCR on the RT-PCR reads. The table includes 410,000 or so distinct CDR3 sequences, 16% detected once. Material for sequencing was blood, either unsorted or a sorted T cell fraction (not recorded which). Receptor source: a human donor who was either an allogeneic HSCT recipient or a stem cell or donor lymphocyte infusion donor (not recorded which). It is not recorded whose cells these are; they may come from a transplant donor.

The sample holds a few counts of this clonotype. The J gene is TRBJ1-3, the V gene TRBV6-6; D remains unclear. Germline V gene sequence: CDR1 MNHNY, CDR2 SVGAGI (reference sequence). The CDR3 has 13 residues. V shed 11 bases and J shed 0 bases, with 11 bases lying between them. CDR3 nucleotide sequence: TGTGCCGGGTCCGTAGACTCTGGAAACACCATATATTTT. Amino acids: CAGSVDSGNTIYF.

The chain is built from TRBV7-9 and TRBJ2-4; D possibly corresponds to TRBD2 (5 bases). CDR1 and CDR2 (germline): SEHNR, FQNEAQ (reference sequence). This CDR3 is 14 amino acids long. V lost 5 bases and J 7 bases, leaving 15 bases between the germline ends. In DNA form, the CDR3 reads TGTGCCAGCAGCGTACTAGAAGGCGGGAACATTCAGTACTTC. It encodes CASSVLEGGNIQYF.

The chain is built from TRBV28 and TRBJ1-1; D possibly corresponds to TRBD1 (5 bases). CDR1 is MDHEN and CDR2 is SYDVKM in the germline V gene. The germline V and J ends were trimmed by 3 bases and 7 bases, with 15 bases remaining between them. The length of the CDR3 is 14 residues. In DNA, the CDR3 is TGTGCCAGCAGTTTCAGGGCTGGGCTGGGTGAAGCTTTCTTT. Protein sequence: CASSFRAGLGEAFF.

This clonotype was found a few times. The chain couples TRBV27 to TRBJ2-3; D may be TRBD1 (6 bases). CDR1 is MNHEY, CDR2 SMNVEV, per germline (reference sequence). The CDR3 covers 15 residues. The V end lost 6 bases, the J end lost 2 bases, and 15 bases lay between the germline ends. The CDR3 loop reads CASRHPGHHTDTQYF. CDR3 coding DNA: TGTGCCAGCAGGCACCCGGGACACCACACAGATACGCAGTATTTT.

There are a few counts of this clonotype. V is TRBV12-3 or TRBV12-4 and J is TRBJ1-1; D might be TRBD1 (5 bases). This CDR3 contains 13 residues. V lost 5 bases and J lost 5, with 12 bases in between. This chain's CDR3 is CASSRREGTEAFF. In nucleotides, the CDR3 is TGTGCCAGCAGTCGGAGGGAGGGGACTGAAGCTTTCTTT.